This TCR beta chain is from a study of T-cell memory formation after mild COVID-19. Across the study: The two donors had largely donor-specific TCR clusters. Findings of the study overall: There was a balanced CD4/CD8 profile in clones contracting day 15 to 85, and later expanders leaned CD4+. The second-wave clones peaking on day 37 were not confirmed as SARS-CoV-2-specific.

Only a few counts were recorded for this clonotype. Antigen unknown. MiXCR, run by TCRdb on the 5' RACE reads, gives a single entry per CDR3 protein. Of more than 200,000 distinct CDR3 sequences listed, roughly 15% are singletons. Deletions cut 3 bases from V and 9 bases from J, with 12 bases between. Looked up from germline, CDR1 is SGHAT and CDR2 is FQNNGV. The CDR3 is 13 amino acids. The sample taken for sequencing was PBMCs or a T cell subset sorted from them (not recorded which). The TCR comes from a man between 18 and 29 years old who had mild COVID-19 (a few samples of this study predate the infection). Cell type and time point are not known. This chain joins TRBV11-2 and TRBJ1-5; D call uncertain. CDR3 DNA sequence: TGTGCCAGCAGCTTGGACCGGACGGGGCCCCAGCATTTT. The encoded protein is CASSLDRTGPQHF.